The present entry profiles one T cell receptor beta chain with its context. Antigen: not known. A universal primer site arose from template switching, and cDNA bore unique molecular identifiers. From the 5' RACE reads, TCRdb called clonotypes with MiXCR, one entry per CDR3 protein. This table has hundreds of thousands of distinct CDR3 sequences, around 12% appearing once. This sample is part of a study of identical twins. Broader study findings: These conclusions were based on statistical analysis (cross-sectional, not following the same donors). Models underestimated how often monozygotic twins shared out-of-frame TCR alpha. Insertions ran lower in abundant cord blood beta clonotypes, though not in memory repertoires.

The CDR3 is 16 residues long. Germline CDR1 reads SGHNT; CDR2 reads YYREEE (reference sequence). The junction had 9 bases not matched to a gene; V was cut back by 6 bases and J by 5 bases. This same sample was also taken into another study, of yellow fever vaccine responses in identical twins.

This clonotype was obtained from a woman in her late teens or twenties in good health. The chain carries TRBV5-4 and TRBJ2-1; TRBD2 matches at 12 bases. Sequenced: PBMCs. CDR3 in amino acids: CASNGLAGRLHNEQFF. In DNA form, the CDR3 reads TGTGCCAGCAACGGACTAGCGGGAAGGTTGCACAATGAGCAGTTCTTC.